Here is one T cell receptor beta chain with its context. Antigen unknown. This specimen comes from a study of shared clonotypes between healthy human individuals. In the study overall: Donors had three CD4 naive, three CD4 memory, two CD8 naive and one CD8 memory plate apiece. Study conclusions and caveats: Expectations were that clonotype sharing among donors would be affected by sequencing depth.

Generated by immunoSEQ multiplex PCR, the TCRdb table keeps only in-frame clones and is missing some. The data contain about 1 million clones, roughly 80% of them singletons. Trimming at V came to 4 bases and at J to 2 bases, leaving 4 bases not matched to a gene. The CDR3 is 14 residues long. The specimen sequenced was memory CD4+ T cells sorted from blood. Subset denoted: CD45RA-negative fraction. The TCR was taken from a man between 18 and 29 years old in good health. V gene TRBV23-1 combines with J gene TRBJ2-5; TRBD1 agrees at 7 bases. TRBV23-1 is treated as an ORF (open reading frame) with a function not yet certain. The CDR3 is CASSPRDSQETQYF. Written as DNA, the CDR3 is TGCGCCAGCAGTCCTCGGGACAGTCAAGAGACCCAGTACTTC.